Listed below are T cell receptor beta chains from one sample, sequenced in a study of cytomegalovirus exposure and HLA in healthy donors. Here immunoSEQ multiplex PCR was the method, and the copy in TCRdb shows in-frame clones only, minus some. Of 35,000 to 45,000 clones listed, 50% were seen once; the top ten hold around 10%. Sequenced material: PBMCs. The receptors derive from a human donor in good health. CDR3s include the opening cysteine and the closing phenylalanine or tryptophan. Each record gives: J gene, D gene, V gene, clone size, CDR3 protein, CDR3 DNA. D genes are given only for firm matches. Expanded clones get a size class; other rows say once, few or many, or leave the size out.

j_call: TRBJ2-1; d_call: TRBD2; v_call: TRBV6-5; clone_size: -; cdr3_aa: CASMRLAGYNEQFF; cdr3_nt: TGTGCCAGCATGCGGCTAGCGGGCTACAATGAGCAGTTCTTC
j_call: TRBJ1-1; d_call: TRBD1; v_call: TRBV6-5; clone_size: -; cdr3_aa: CASNPRGQGNTEAFF; cdr3_nt: TGTGCCAGCAACCCGAGGGGACAGGGGAACACTGAAGCTTTCTTT
j_call: TRBJ1-1; d_call: -; v_call: TRBV9; clone_size: once; cdr3_aa: CASSFSPGETAGGAFF; cdr3_nt: TGTGCCAGCAGCTTCTCCCCTGGAGAGACAGCGGGAGGGGCTTTCTTT
j_call: TRBJ2-5; d_call: TRBD1; v_call: TRBV5-1; clone_size: -; cdr3_aa: CASSSGQGRETQYF; cdr3_nt: TGCGCCAGCAGCTCCGGACAGGGTCGAGAGACCCAGTACTTC
j_call: TRBJ1-1; d_call: -; v_call: TRBV18; clone_size: few; cdr3_aa: CASSPGTGRLNTEAFF; cdr3_nt: TGTGCCAGCTCACCTGGCACAGGGCGACTGAACACTGAAGCTTTCTTT
j_call: TRBJ2-5; d_call: -; v_call: TRBV7-2; clone_size: -; cdr3_aa: CASSLALGLLQETQYF; cdr3_nt: TGTGCCAGCAGCTTAGCATTGGGACTTTTACAAGAGACCCAGTACTTC
j_call: TRBJ2-3; d_call: TRBD2; v_call: TRBV9; clone_size: -; cdr3_aa: CASSVASGGPLGTDTQYF; cdr3_nt: TGTGCCAGCAGCGTAGCTAGCGGGGGCCCCCTAGGCACAGATACGCAGTATTTT
j_call: TRBJ2-2; d_call: TRBD2; v_call: TRBV19; clone_size: few; cdr3_aa: CASSIRAGGRTGELFF; cdr3_nt: TGTGCCAGTAGTATTCGAGCGGGAGGTAGGACCGGGGAGCTGTTTTTT
j_call: TRBJ2-6; d_call: -; v_call: TRBV19; clone_size: -; cdr3_aa: CASSQRSSGANVLTF; cdr3_nt: TGTGCCAGTAGCCAGCGGAGCTCTGGGGCCAACGTCCTGACTTTC
j_call: TRBJ1-5; d_call: TRBD1; v_call: TRBV29-1; clone_size: few; cdr3_aa: CSVLQGEGQPQHF; cdr3_nt: TGCAGCGTTTTACAGGGGGAAGGACAGCCCCAGCATTTT
j_call: TRBJ2-6; d_call: -; v_call: TRBV18; clone_size: -; cdr3_aa: CASSPPDGPGANVLTF; cdr3_nt: TGTGCCAGCTCACCCCCGGATGGGCCTGGGGCCAACGTCCTGACTTTC
j_call: TRBJ2-5; d_call: -; v_call: TRBV11-3; clone_size: -; cdr3_aa: CASSLQVGGLQYF; cdr3_nt: TGTGCCAGCAGCTTACAGGTGGGGGGACTTCAGTACTTC
j_call: TRBJ2-7; d_call: TRBD1; v_call: TRBV19; clone_size: -; cdr3_aa: CASSIGRDRETYEQYF; cdr3_nt: TGTGCCAGTAGTATAGGCCGGGACAGGGAGACCTACGAGCAGTACTTC
j_call: TRBJ1-1; d_call: -; v_call: TRBV7-9; clone_size: -; cdr3_aa: CASSLVANTEAFF; cdr3_nt: TGTGCCAGCAGCTTAGTGGCGAACACTGAAGCTTTCTTT
j_call: TRBJ2-2; d_call: -; v_call: TRBV7-2; clone_size: few; cdr3_aa: CASSRPGETGELFF; cdr3_nt: TGTGCCAGCAGCCGCCCAGGGGAGACCGGGGAGCTGTTTTTT
j_call: TRBJ2-3; d_call: TRBD2; v_call: TRBV9; clone_size: -; cdr3_aa: CASSAPGLAADTQYF; cdr3_nt: TGTGCCAGCAGCGCCCCGGGACTAGCCGCAGACACGCAGTATTTT
j_call: TRBJ2-2; d_call: -; v_call: TRBV5-6; clone_size: -; cdr3_aa: CASSRIETSFTGELFF; cdr3_nt: TGTGCCAGCAGCCGAATAGAGACTAGTTTCACCGGGGAGCTGTTTTTT
j_call: TRBJ2-7; d_call: TRBD2; v_call: TRBV5-1; clone_size: -; cdr3_aa: CASSLWVTSGSSYEQYF; cdr3_nt: TGCGCCAGCAGCTTGTGGGTTACTAGCGGGAGCTCCTACGAGCAGTACTTC
j_call: TRBJ1-2; d_call: -; v_call: TRBV29-1; clone_size: -; cdr3_aa: CSVAGVLRGGYTF; cdr3_nt: TGCAGCGTTGCGGGCGTACTCCGGGGTGGCTACACCTTC
j_call: TRBJ1-1; d_call: -; v_call: TRBV30; clone_size: -; cdr3_aa: CAWSLNTEAFF; cdr3_nt: TGTGCCTGGAGTCTCAACACTGAAGCTTTCTTT
j_call: TRBJ2-1; d_call: TRBD2; v_call: TRBV7-8; clone_size: -; cdr3_aa: CASSPPTGTSGANEQFF; cdr3_nt: TGTGCCAGCAGCCCACCGACCGGGACTAGCGGCGCAAATGAGCAGTTCTTC
j_call: TRBJ2-7; d_call: TRBD2; v_call: TRBV7-8; clone_size: few; cdr3_aa: CASSPLSSGRSEQYF; cdr3_nt: TGTGCCAGCAGCCCCCTGAGCAGCGGGAGGAGCGAGCAGTACTTC
j_call: TRBJ2-7; d_call: TRBD2; v_call: TRBV7-2; clone_size: -; cdr3_aa: CASSPGLAGGLGSYEQYF; cdr3_nt: TGTGCCAGCAGCCCAGGACTAGCGGGAGGGCTCGGGTCCTACGAGCAGTACTTC
j_call: TRBJ2-7; d_call: TRBD1; v_call: TRBV7-7; clone_size: few; cdr3_aa: CASSSGSGTGADEQYF; cdr3_nt: TGTGCTAGCAGCTCAGGGAGTGGGACAGGGGCTGACGAGCAGTACTTC
j_call: TRBJ2-5; d_call: TRBD1; v_call: TRBV5-8; clone_size: -; cdr3_aa: CASPGTGGAALSQETQYF; cdr3_nt: TGTGCCAGCCCAGGGACAGGGGGCGCAGCGCTCTCGCAAGAGACCCAGTACTTC
j_call: TRBJ2-7; d_call: -; v_call: TRBV6-1; clone_size: -; cdr3_aa: CASSEFVSQGGKPFEQYF; cdr3_nt: TGTGCCAGCAGTGAATTCGTTAGTCAAGGGGGAAAGCCGTTCGAGCAGTACTTC
j_call: TRBJ1-2; d_call: TRBD1; v_call: TRBV7-9; clone_size: -; cdr3_aa: CASSPTGGANYGYTF; cdr3_nt: TGTGCCAGCAGCCCGACAGGGGGCGCTAACTATGGCTACACCTTC
j_call: TRBJ1-2; d_call: TRBD1; v_call: TRBV7-3; clone_size: few; cdr3_aa: CASSSKGAAGYTF; cdr3_nt: TGTGCCAGCAGCTCCAAGGGGGCGGCTGGCTACACCTTC
j_call: TRBJ2-2; d_call: -; v_call: TRBV18; clone_size: few; cdr3_aa: CASSPLAGAANTGELFF; cdr3_nt: TGTGCCAGCTCACCACTCGCAGGGGCGGCGAACACCGGGGAGCTGTTTTTT
j_call: TRBJ1-5; d_call: -; v_call: TRBV6-6; clone_size: -; cdr3_aa: CASRSSGAQPQHF; cdr3_nt: TGTGCCAGCAGATCCTCTGGGGCCCAGCCCCAGCATTTT
j_call: TRBJ1-5; d_call: -; v_call: TRBV10-3; clone_size: -; cdr3_aa: CAISEAGTNQPQHF; cdr3_nt: TGTGCCATCAGTGAGGCGGGGACCAATCAGCCCCAGCATTTT
j_call: TRBJ2-7; d_call: TRBD1; v_call: TRBV6-5; clone_size: few; cdr3_aa: CASRDSQSYEQYF; cdr3_nt: TGTGCCAGCCGGGACAGCCAGTCCTACGAGCAGTACTTC
j_call: TRBJ1-5; d_call: TRBD1; v_call: TRBV6-1; clone_size: -; cdr3_aa: CASSMTGVTQPQHF; cdr3_nt: TGTGCCAGCAGTATGACAGGGGTTACTCAGCCCCAGCATTTT